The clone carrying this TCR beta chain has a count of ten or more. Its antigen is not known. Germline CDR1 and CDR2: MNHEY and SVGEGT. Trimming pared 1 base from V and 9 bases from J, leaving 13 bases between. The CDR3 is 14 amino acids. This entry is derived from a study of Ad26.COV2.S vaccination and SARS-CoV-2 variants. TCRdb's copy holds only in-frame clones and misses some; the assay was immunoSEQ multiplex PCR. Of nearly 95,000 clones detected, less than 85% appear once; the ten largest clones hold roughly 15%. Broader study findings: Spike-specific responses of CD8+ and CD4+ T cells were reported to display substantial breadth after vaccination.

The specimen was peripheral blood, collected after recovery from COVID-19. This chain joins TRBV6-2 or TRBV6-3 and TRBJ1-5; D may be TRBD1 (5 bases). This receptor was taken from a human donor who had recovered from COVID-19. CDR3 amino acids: CASSYLLWQGPQHF. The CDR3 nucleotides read TGTGCCAGCAGTTACTTATTGTGGCAGGGGCCCCAGCATTTT.